Each of the 20 T cell receptor beta chains below was sequenced from the same sample in a study of T cell responses to AZD1222 COVID-19 vaccine. Only in-frame clones appear in the TCRdb table, and some are missing; sequencing was by immunoSEQ multiplex PCR. The sample includes approximately 90,000 clones, over 85% of them seen just once. The sample in question was peripheral blood, obtained on day 0 of AZD1222 vaccination. The receptor set was obtained from an adult in good health.

This chain connects TRBV7-9 to TRBJ1-2, with TRBD1 matching 7 bases. Unmatched junction bases numbered 3, after V lost 1 base and J lost 4 bases. CDR3 size: 14 residues. In germline, CDR1 is SEHNR, CDR2 FQNEAQ (reference sequence). The CDR3 nucleotides read TGTGCCAGCAGCTTAGGGGGGACAGTCTATGGCTACACCTTC. It specifies CASSLGGTVYGYTF.

The chain couples TRBV7-8 to TRBJ1-2; maybe TRBD1 (5 bases). The germline CDR1 and CDR2 sequences are SGHVS and FQNEAQ. V lost 5 bases, J lost 3 bases, and 19 bases lay in between. The CDR3 consists of 16 residues. The chain's CDR3 is CASSQTGQLGDYGYTF. In DNA, the CDR3 is TGTGCCAGCAGCCAGACGGGGCAACTAGGGGACTATGGCTACACCTTC.

The V call is TRBV27, the J call TRBJ2-7; D assignment may be TRBD1 or TRBD2 (5 bases each). CDR3 length equals 15 residues. Germline V gives CDR1 MNHEY, CDR2 SMNVEV (reference sequence). V was clipped by 8 bases and J by 2 bases, with 19 bases between them. The CDR3 DNA is TGTGCCAGCCGAATGAGAGGGGAACGGCCCTACGAGCAGTACTTC. Amino acid sequence: CASRMRGERPYEQYF.

The genes are TRBV7-9 and TRBJ2-2; no clear D. Deletions cut 7 bases from V and 4 bases from J, with 10 bases between. The V gene's germline CDR1 is SEHNR and CDR2 FQNEAQ (reference sequence). The CDR3 is 13 amino acids. The CDR3 reads CASTYTSTGELFF. The CDR3 region has the DNA TGTGCCAGCACCTACACGAGCACCGGGGAGCTGTTTTTT.

The gene calls are TRBV6-1 and TRBJ2-7; D is uncertain. Trimming took 3 bases from V and 0 from J, leaving 15 bases between them. This CDR3 has 16 amino acids. The germline CDR1 and CDR2 sequences are MNHNS and SASEGT. CDR3 amino acids: CASSEKLSVSSYEQYF. CDR3 nucleotides: TGTGCCAGCAGTGAGAAGTTGTCAGTGAGCTCCTACGAGCAGTACTTC.

A single count supports this clone. The rearrangement links TRBV5-1 to TRBJ1-2; a weak D match, TRBD1 (5 bases). Deletions cut 2 bases from V and 3 bases from J, with 14 bases between. CDR3 length: 15 residues. Germline lookup yields CDR1 SGHRS and CDR2 YFSETQ. The CDR3, as DNA: TGCGCCAGCAGCTTAACCTCAGGGACCGACTATGGCTACACCTTC. Translated: CASSLTSGTDYGYTF.

The V gene is TRBV3-1 (or the pseudogene TRBV3-2), the J gene TRBJ2-2; 10 nucleotides match TRBD1. V lost 6 bases, J lost 5 bases, and 9 bases stayed unmatched. Germline values: CDR1 LGHDT, CDR2 YNNKEL (reference sequence). The CDR3 has 16 residues. The CDR3 loop is CASRERGTGETGELFF. The CDR3 nucleotides read TGTGCCAGCAGGGAACGCGGGACAGGGGAAACCGGGGAGCTGTTTTTT.

The rearrangement links TRBV29-1 to TRBJ2-7; possible D gene TRBD1, 6 bases. The V gene's germline CDR1 is SQVTM and CDR2 ANQGSEA. This CDR3 spans 11 amino acids. Trimming removed 4 bases at V and 8 bases at J, with 12 bases between. CDR3 region: CSVVTGGKQYF. In DNA, the CDR3 is TGCAGCGTTGTTACTGGGGGCAAGCAGTACTTC.

J is TRBJ1-1 and V is TRBV3-1 (or the pseudogene TRBV3-2); D not certain. This CDR3 is 15 amino acids long. Trimming removed 1 base from V and 2 bases from J, with 11 bases in between. Germline V gene data show CDR1 as LGHDT and CDR2 as YNNKEL (reference sequence). The CDR3 reads CASSQVPRGNTEAFF. In DNA form, the CDR3 reads TGTGCCAGCAGCCAAGTGCCCCGGGGTAACACTGAAGCTTTCTTT.

V gene TRBV3-1 (or the pseudogene TRBV3-2) combines with J gene TRBJ1-3, with D unclear. Germline V lookup: CDR1 LGHDT, CDR2 YNNKEL (reference sequence). CDR3 length: 16 residues. Trimming stripped 1 base from V and 2 bases from J, with 12 bases between. The CDR3 coding sequence is TGTGCCAGCAGCCAAGTATCTGGTGAACCTGGAAACACCATATATTTT. It is translated as CASSQVSGEPGNTIYF.

V gene TRBV12-3 or TRBV12-4 combines with J gene TRBJ2-7, with D tentatively TRBD1 (6 bases). The V gene lost 4 bases and the J gene lost 6 bases, with 13 bases spanning the gap. The CDR3 has 13 amino acids. The chain's CDR3 is CASSWNRVSEQYF. CDR3 DNA: TGTGCCAGCAGTTGGAACAGGGTGAGCGAGCAGTACTTC.

This clone was observed a few times. DNA of the CDR3: TGTGCCAGCAGCTTACTCCCAGCGAGCTCCTACAATGAGCAGTTCTTC. Protein product: CASSLLPASSYNEQFF. The rearrangement links TRBV7-2 to TRBJ2-1; D unclear. Per the germline V gene, CDR1 is SGHTA and CDR2 is FQGNSA. Trimming shortened V by 2 bases and J by 0 bases, and 11 bases separated the two germline ends. CDR3 length: 16 residues.

The DNA of the CDR3 is TGTGCCAGCAGCTCGCCGGACGTCCTGGTGGGCTATGGCTACACCTTC. It is translated as CASSSPDVLVGYGYTF. The V and J genes are TRBV28 and TRBJ1-2; no definite D call. The CDR3 has 16 residues. Deletions cut 6 bases from V and 4 bases from J, with 21 bases between. The germline V gene encodes CDR1 MDHEN and CDR2 SYDVKM.

A single count supports this clone. The rearrangement joins TRBV6-6 to TRBJ1-1; TRBD1 might be the D (6 bases). Germline V gene sequence: CDR1 MNHNY, CDR2 SVGAGI (reference sequence). This CDR3 spans 13 amino acids. V was shortened by 10 bases and J by 1 base, with 13 bases between the two germline ends. Here the CDR3 reads CATETGQNTEAFF. CDR3 sequence (DNA): TGTGCCACCGAAACAGGGCAGAACACTGAAGCTTTCTTT.

The chain carries TRBV5-1 and TRBJ2-7; perhaps TRBD2 as D (6 bases). Germline CDR1 reads SGHRS; CDR2 reads YFSETQ. V was shortened by 0 bases and J by 5 bases, with 12 bases between the two germline ends. The CDR3 runs to 14 residues. CDR3 in DNA: TGCGCCAGCAGCTTGGCCGCGGAGCGGGACGAGCAGTACTTC. Amino acid sequence: CASSLAAERDEQYF.

This sequence joins TRBV5-1 and TRBJ1-4; 7 bases match TRBD1. The J segment lost 5 bases and the V segment lost 3 bases, leaving 16 bases of the junction unmatched. This CDR3 region has 18 residues. Germline V gene data show CDR1 as SGHRS and CDR2 as YFSETQ. CDR3 sequence: CASSWTPGQRPSNEKLFF. CDR3 coding DNA: TGCGCCAGCAGCTGGACCCCGGGACAGCGCCCATCGAATGAAAAACTGTTTTTT. Combining the CDR3 with reference TRBV5-1 and TRBJ1-4 gives the whole variable domain KAGVTQTPRYLIKTRGQQVTLSCSPISGHRSVSWYQQTPGQGLQFLFEYFSETQRNKGNFPGRFSGRQFSNSRSEMNVSTLELGDSALYLCASSWTPGQRPSNEKLFFGSGTQLSVL.

This chain links TRBV2 with TRBJ2-2; TRBD1 agrees at 8 bases. V was pared by 4 bases and J by 4 bases, with 8 bases of the junction left unmatched. Germline V CDR1 and CDR2: SNHLY, FYNNEI. The CDR3 is 16 amino acids. The CDR3 DNA sequence: TGTGCCAGCAGTGTACTCCAGGGGGCTTCCACCGGGGAGCTGTTTTTT. Translated: CASSVLQGASTGELFF. Full variable domain (rest looked up from reference TRBV2 and TRBJ2-2): EPEVTQTPSHQVTQMGQEVILRCVPISNHLYFYWYRQILGQKVEFLVSFYNNEISEKSEIFDDQFSVERPDGSNFTLKIRSTKLEDSAMYFCASSVLQGASTGELFFGEGSRLTVL.

The V and J genes are TRBV5-1 and TRBJ1-5; D unresolved. The CDR3 spans 13 residues. V lost 0 bases, J lost 9 bases, and 10 bases lay in between. Germline V CDR1 and CDR2: SGHRS, YFSETQ. CDR3 loop: CASSLEAHGPQHF. DNA of the CDR3: TGCGCCAGCAGCTTGGAGGCGCACGGGCCCCAGCATTTT.

The rearrangement uses TRBV19 and TRBJ2-4; 7 positions agree with TRBD1. Trimming removed 11 bases from V and 0 bases from J; junction bases left unmatched: 13. The germline V gene has CDR1 LNHDA and CDR2 SQIVND (reference sequence). CDR3 length equals 16 residues. CDR3 bases: TGTGCCCCCACAAAAGGGGACAGCCTAGCCAAAAACATTCAGTACTTC. Translating it yields CAPTKGDSLAKNIQYF.

The rearrangement uses TRBV29-1 and TRBJ2-1, with TRBD1 identical over 8 bases. J was trimmed by 6 bases and V by 3 bases; bases with no gene match: 4. The CDR3 spans 13 residues. The germline V gene has CDR1 SQVTM and CDR2 ANQGSEA. As DNA, the CDR3 is TGCAGCGTTGACTGGGACAGGCTCAATGAGCAGTTCTTC. As protein: CSVDWDRLNEQFF.